A selection of T cell receptor beta chains follows, all from one sample in a study of cytomegalovirus exposure and HLA in healthy donors. Some clones are missing from TCRdb's copy, which holds only in-frame ones; the method was immunoSEQ multiplex PCR. The table has about 140,000 clones, about three fifths seen once. The sequenced material came from PBMCs. These receptors came from a male donor in good health and CMV-seronegative. Both conserved end residues are part of each CDR3. A D gene is named only where the DNA matches it firmly. Some rows have no size entry. The others give once, few or many, or a class for an expanded clone.

>TRBJ2-7|-|TRBV10-3|TRBD1
CAIMGDSHEPYEQYF
TGTGCCATCATGGGGGACAGCCACGAGCCCTACGAGCAGTACTTC
>TRBJ1-2|few|TRBV28|-
CASSSLEGRGYGYTF
TGTGCCAGCAGCTCTCTGGAGGGGCGCGGCTATGGCTACACCTTC
>TRBJ2-1|-|TRBV5-6|-
CASSLDLGTHNERFF
TGTGCCAGCAGCCTGGACTTGGGGACACACAATGAGCGGTTCTTC
>TRBJ2-2|-|TRBV27|-
CASSLSTGGPPGELFF
TGTGCCAGCAGTTTATCGACCGGGGGGCCCCCCGGGGAGCTGTTTTTT
>TRBJ1-4|-|TRBV7-9|-
CSSSKDTLPHEKLFF
TGTTCCAGCAGCAAGGACACGCTTCCTCATGAAAAACTGTTTTTT
>TRBJ2-3|-|TRBV10-3|-
CAISEPRDTQYF
TGTGCCATCAGCGAGCCGCGCGATACGCAGTATTTT
>TRBJ2-5|few|TRBV5-4|TRBD1
CAISGTVQVETQYF
TGTGCCATATCCGGGACAGTCCAAGTGGAGACCCAGTACTTC
>TRBJ2-1|-|TRBV4-3|-
CASSQDRVAYNEQFF
TGCGCCAGCAGCCAAGACAGGGTCGCCTACAATGAGCAGTTCTTC
>TRBJ1-4|-|TRBV28|-
CASSLEGEGTNEKLFF
TGTGCCAGCAGTTTAGAGGGGGAGGGGACTAATGAAAAACTGTTTTTT
>TRBJ2-2|-|TRBV9|TRBD2
CASSMSGDLNTGELFF
TGTGCCAGCAGCATGAGCGGGGACCTTAACACCGGGGAGCTGTTTTTT
>TRBJ2-1|-|TRBV2|TRBD2
CASSGGIRVEQFF
TGTGCCAGCTCCGGGGGGATCCGCGTTGAGCAGTTCTTC
>TRBJ1-4|-|TRBV11-2|-
CASSLGITDEKLFF
TGTGCCAGCAGCTTAGGTATTACAGATGAAAAACTGTTTTTT
>TRBJ2-7|few|TRBV7-9|-
CASSGSSYEQYF
TGTGCCAGCAGTGGCAGCTCCTACGAGCAGTACTTC
>TRBJ2-7|-|TRBV27|-
CASKRGYEQYF
TGTGCCAGCAAGAGAGGGTACGAGCAGTACTTC
>TRBJ1-2|-|TRBV2|-
CASSEDVISDHSRNSGYTF
TGTGCCAGCAGTGAAGACGTTATTTCGGATCACAGTCGAAACTCTGGCTACACCTTC
>TRBJ2-2|few|TRBV5-1|TRBD1
CASSTRTGDTGELFF
TGCGCCAGCAGCACTCGGACAGGGGACACCGGGGAGCTGTTTTTT
>TRBJ2-2|few|TRBV7-3|TRBD2
CASSLTLSASGGTGELFF
TGTGCCAGCAGCTTAACTTTGTCGGCTAGCGGGGGCACCGGGGAGCTGTTTTTT
>TRBJ2-7|-|TRBV5-4|-
CASSLGQGQQYF
TGTGCCAGCAGCTTGGGGCAGGGCCAGCAGTACTTC
>TRBJ2-5|-|TRBV18|-
CASSPRDIQETQYF
TGTGCCAGCTCACCTCGGGACATTCAAGAGACCCAGTACTTC
>TRBJ1-4|few|TRBV6-5|-
CASSYSWGATNEKLFF
TGTGCCAGCAGTTACTCTTGGGGGGCAACTAATGAAAAACTGTTTTTT
>TRBJ2-7|-|TRBV18|-
CASSPPNRDNYEQYF
TGTGCCAGCTCACCTCCCAACCGGGACAACTACGAGCAGTACTTC
>TRBJ1-1|-|TRBV6-5|-
CASSFDRGTEAFF
TGTGCCAGCAGTTTTGACAGAGGCACTGAAGCTTTCTTT
>TRBJ2-2|few|TRBV5-1|-
CASSWGPTGSGGELFF
TGCGCCAGCAGCTGGGGCCCAACAGGGTCGGGCGGGGAGCTGTTTTTT
>TRBJ1-3|-|TRBV5-6|-
CASSLATRAGNTIYF
TGTGCCAGCAGCTTGGCCACGAGGGCTGGAAACACCATATATTTT
>TRBJ2-2|-|TRBV7-9|TRBD2
CASSWTSINTGELFF
TGTGCCAGCAGCTGGACTAGTATTAACACCGGGGAGCTGTTTTTT
>TRBJ2-7|-|TRBV4-2|TRBD1
CASSDWTGDRQYF
TGTGCCAGCAGCGACTGGACAGGGGACAGGCAGTACTTC
>TRBJ2-2|-|TRBV7-3|TRBD2
CASSSSRGGAFGELFF
TGTGCCAGCAGCTCCTCTCGCGGGGGGGCTTTCGGGGAGCTGTTTTTT
>TRBJ1-5|once|TRBV28|-
CASSHLTSGGGQPQHF
TGTGCCAGCAGTCATCTGACCTCGGGGGGCGGGCAGCCCCAGCATTTT
>TRBJ1-2|-|TRBV28|-
CASTQRLTPSRRIF
TGTGCCAGCACTCAACGTCTCACACCCTCTAGAAGGATCTTC
>TRBJ1-5|-|TRBV28|-
CASSSAQGHQPQHF
TGTGCCAGCAGTTCAGCACAGGGACATCAGCCCCAGCATTTT
>TRBJ1-5|once|TRBV19|-
CASSTDSNQPQHF
TGTGCCAGTAGTACCGACAGTAATCAGCCCCAGCATTTT
>TRBJ1-4|-|TRBV27|TRBD1
CASKVGQGVEKLFF
TGTGCCAGCAAGGTGGGGCAGGGGGTTGAAAAACTGTTTTTT
>TRBJ2-1|-|TRBV4-2|TRBD2
CASSPPSAGGLAGPLYNEQFF
TGTGCCAGCAGCCCCCCTTCGGCTGGGGGACTAGCGGGGCCCCTCTACAATGAGCAGTTCTTC
>TRBJ2-2|-|TRBV9|-
CASSVAGTSGGTGELFF
TGTGCCAGCAGCGTAGCTGGCACCTCGGGTGGCACCGGGGAGCTGTTTTTT
>TRBJ1-1|-|TRBV27|-
CASSSRALLGGTEAFF
TGTGCCAGCTCTTCACGGGCCCTCCTAGGGGGAACTGAAGCTTTCTTT
>TRBJ2-7|-|TRBV4-2|TRBD1
CASSQAGQGPYEQYF
TGTGCCAGCAGCCAAGCGGGACAGGGGCCCTACGAGCAGTACTTC
>TRBJ1-2|-|TRBV5-1|-
CASSTGSTPNYGYTF
TGCGCCAGCAGTACGGGATCCACTCCAAACTATGGCTACACCTTC
>TRBJ2-3|-|TRBV11-2|TRBD2
CASSLVRLAGTDTQYF
TGTGCCAGCAGCTTAGTTCGGCTAGCGGGAACAGATACGCAGTATTTT
>TRBJ1-1|few|TRBV2|-
CASSWTDTEAFF
TGTGCCAGCAGCTGGACAGACACTGAAGCTTTCTTT
>TRBJ1-1|few|TRBV11-2|-
CASSFPMNTEAFF
TGTGCCAGCAGCTTCCCCATGAACACTGAAGCTTTCTTT
>TRBJ2-1|-|TRBV6-6|TRBD2
CASSYSGGRGNEQFF
TGTGCCAGCAGCTACAGCGGGGGGCGAGGGAATGAGCAGTTCTTC
>TRBJ2-5|-|TRBV5-1|TRBD2
CASSSMGGAEGTQYF
TGCGCCAGCAGTTCAATGGGAGGGGCCGAGGGGACCCAGTACTTC
>TRBJ1-2|-|TRBV27|-
CASSLHSNYGYTF
TGTGCCAGCAGTTTACACTCTAACTATGGCTACACCTTC
>TRBJ1-3|-|TRBV29-1|TRBD1
CSVLGQGSGNTIYF
TGCAGCGTCCTTGGACAGGGATCTGGAAACACCATATATTTT
>TRBJ2-3|-|TRBV13|TRBD2
CASSLAPPGGLSTDTQYF
TGTGCCAGCAGCTTAGCCCCACCGGGGGGGTTAAGCACAGATACGCAGTATTTT
>TRBJ2-7|once|TRBV7-2|-
CASSPGTAHGSYEQYF
TGTGCCAGCAGCCCTGGGACTGCCCATGGGTCCTACGAGCAGTACTTC
>TRBJ1-5|few|TRBV6-5|-
CASSARRNQPQHF
TGTGCCAGCAGTGCCCGTAGAAATCAGCCCCAGCATTTT
>TRBJ2-1|few|TRBV5-5|TRBD1
CASTETGDGYEQFF
TGTGCCAGCACTGAGACAGGGGATGGTTATGAGCAGTTCTTC
>TRBJ1-6|once|TRBV19|-
CASEAGLDSPLHF
TGTGCCAGTGAAGCGGGATTGGATTCACCCCTCCACTTT
>TRBJ1-2|-|TRBV15|TRBD1
CATSRRQGEGDGYTF
TGTGCCACCAGCAGAAGACAGGGGGAAGGAGATGGCTACACCTTC